Here is one T cell receptor beta chain with its context. Antigen specificity is unknown. The record originates from a study of cytomegalovirus exposure and HLA in healthy donors. General study findings and limits: Most observed TCR sequences were rare, whereas some public TCRs were detected in many donors. In a later analysis, at a false discovery rate of 0.05, 16,951 TCR beta sequences were associated with HLA alleles.

CDR1 MNHEY and CDR2 SVGAGI come from the germline V gene. The germline V and J ends were trimmed by 0 bases and 4 bases, with 12 bases remaining between them. This CDR3 is built from 15 residues. The PCR had 60 Vbeta and 13 Jbeta primers. TCRdb's table, derived via immunoSEQ multiplex PCR, lists solely in-frame clones and lacks some. This table has 65,000 or so clones, 70% to 85% appearing once. The chain links TRBV6-5 to TRBJ1-1, with D uncertain. Sequencing used PBMCs. This sequence originates from a girl between 5 and 17 years old in good health and CMV-seropositive. Here the CDR3 reads CASSYSRMGGTEAFF. CDR3 bases: TGTGCCAGCAGTTACTCGAGGATGGGAGGCACTGAAGCTTTCTTT.